The clone carrying this T cell receptor (beta chain) has a single count. This record comes from a study of blood T cell repertoires in COVID-19. Overall study: Specimens from acute and convalescent COVID-19 originated in the United States, Italy and Spain. PBMCs, B-cell-depleted T cells, or T cells were the source of the cDNA or gDNA that made up the material.

Per the study methods: It was from reference gene primer amplification that nucleated cell counts were estimated. Assay used: immunoSEQ multiplex PCR; TCRdb lists only in-frame clones, some missing. V and J calls and clone size follow that table, whereas D and trimming were derived from the DNA. Of under 75,000 clones detected, approximately 88% appear once; the ten largest clones hold about 15%. V lost 3 bases and J 4 bases, leaving 13 bases between the germline ends. The germline gives CDR1 MDHEN, CDR2 SYDVKM. The CDR3 covers 15 residues. Input material: peripheral blood. This clonotype was obtained from a man in his sixties with COVID-19, enrolled during active disease. This sequence joins TRBV28 and TRBJ1-3; maybe TRBD1 (5 bases). The CDR3: CASSFPDSTGNTIYF. The CDR3 DNA reads as TGTGCCAGCAGTTTCCCTGACAGTACCGGAAACACCATATATTTT.